This paragraph covers one T cell receptor beta chain sequence. These data originate in a study of blood T cell repertoires in COVID-19. For the study at large: COVID-19 samples, acute and convalescent, were from the United States, Italy and Spain. In each case, the material was cDNA or gDNA derived from T cells, B-cell-depleted T cells, or PBMCs.

Germline assignment: CDR1 MNHEY and CDR2 SVGEGT. The CDR3 extends over 19 amino acids. The V end lost 6 bases, the J end lost 0 bases, and 24 bases lay between the germline ends. The authors' processing: Estimation of nucleated cell counts relied on the amplification of reference gene primers. Here immunoSEQ multiplex PCR was the method, and the copy in TCRdb shows in-frame clones only, minus some. V and J calls and clone size are those listed in that table; D and trimming were worked out from the DNA. This sample has approximately 190,000 clones, with approximately 84% found just once. Material: peripheral blood. The chain links TRBV6-2 or TRBV6-3 to TRBJ2-4, with D uncertain. The clonotype comes from an older woman with active or convalescent COVID-19. CDR3 in amino acids: CASSPQALPKKLAKNIQYF. CDR3 sequence (DNA): TGTGCCAGCAGCCCCCAAGCACTTCCAAAAAAACTAGCCAAAAACATTCAGTACTTC.